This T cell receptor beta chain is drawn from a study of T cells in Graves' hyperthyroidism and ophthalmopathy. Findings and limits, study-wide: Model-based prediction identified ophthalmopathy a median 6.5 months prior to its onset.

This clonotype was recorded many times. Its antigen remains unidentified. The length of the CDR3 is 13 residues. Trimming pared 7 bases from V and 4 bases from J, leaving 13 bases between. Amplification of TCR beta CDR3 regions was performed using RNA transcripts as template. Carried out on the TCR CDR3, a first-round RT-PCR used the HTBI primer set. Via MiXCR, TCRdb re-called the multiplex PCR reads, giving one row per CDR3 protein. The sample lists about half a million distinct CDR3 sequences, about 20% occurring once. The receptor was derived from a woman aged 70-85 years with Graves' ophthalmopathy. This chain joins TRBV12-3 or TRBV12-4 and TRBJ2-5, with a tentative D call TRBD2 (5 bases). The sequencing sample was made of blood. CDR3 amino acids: CASTAGRRETQYF. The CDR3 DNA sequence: TGTGCCAGCACCGCGGGCCGAAGAGAGACCCAGTACTTC.